The TCR beta chain under discussion was sequenced for a study of shared clonotypes between healthy human individuals. The study, taken as a whole, reports: Blood alone was sampled, and tissue repertoires likely differ.

As for this clone: Antigen unknown.

Trimming removed 7 bases from V and 2 bases from J, with 9 bases in between. The CDR3 loop spans 13 amino acids. Germline-derived CDR1 and CDR2 are SNHLY and FYNNEI. Measured with immunoSEQ multiplex PCR; TCRdb has only the in-frame clones, and not every one. Of about 1 million clones in the sample, roughly 70% were seen once. The sequenced sample consisted of memory CD4+ T cells sorted from blood. Indicated subset: CD45RA-negative fraction. This TCR came from a man younger than 35 in good health. This chain connects TRBV2 to TRBJ2-1; TRBD2 might be the D (5 bases). The CDR3 loop reads CASKDFPYNEQFF. DNA of the CDR3: TGTGCCAGCAAGGACTTCCCCTACAATGAGCAGTTCTTC.